Shown below are 20 T cell receptor beta chains from a single sample sequenced in a study of shared clonotypes between healthy human individuals. Repertoires were generated with immunoSEQ multiplex PCR, while TCRdb's copy carries only in-frame clones and drops some. This repertoire shows around 2,000,000 clones, approximately 94% found once; its top ten account for roughly 1.1%. It was CD45RO-negative cells, positively selected for CCR7, that made up naive CD8 cells, with terminally differentiated effector memory CD45RA+ cells excluded. Specimen: naive CD8+ T cells sorted from blood. Receptor source: a man aged 18 to 29 in good health.

The genes are TRBV5-4 and TRBJ2-3; 7 nucleotides line up with TRBD2. J lost 4 bases, V lost 2 bases, and 4 bases had no gene match. Germline V gene data show CDR1 as SGHNT and CDR2 as YYREEE (reference sequence). The length of the CDR3 is 14 residues. DNA for the CDR3: TGTGCCAGCAGCTTCGGGGGGTTCCCAGATACGCAGTATTTT. Translation gives CASSFGGFPDTQYF.

This chain joins TRBV9 and TRBJ2-2; 7 bases fit TRBD1. This CDR3 spans 15 amino acids. V shed 3 bases and J 7 bases; nucleotides not matched to a gene: 9. Germline V gene lookup returns CDR1 SGDLS and CDR2 YYNGEE. The CDR3 bases are TGTGCCAGCAGCGAGAGGGGGCGACGGGTCGGGGAGCTGTTTTTT. As protein: CASSERGRRVGELFF.

This sequence joins TRBV27 and TRBJ2-2, with 11 bases matching TRBD2. Per the germline V gene, CDR1 is MNHEY and CDR2 is SMNVEV (reference sequence). Trimming cost V 4 bases and J 0 bases; bases outside gene matches: 7. The CDR3 covers 18 residues. CDR3 protein: CASSYLLAGVTNTGELFF. CDR3 in DNA: TGTGCCAGCAGTTACTTACTAGCGGGGGTAACGAACACCGGGGAGCTGTTTTTT.

The chain joins TRBV28 to TRBJ1-3; D unresolved. This CDR3 comprises 13 residues. Germline loops: CDR1 MDHEN, CDR2 SYDVKM. Trimming removed 8 bases from V and 2 bases from J, with 10 bases in between. The CDR3 DNA reads TGTGCCAGCTTTACAAAAACTGGAAACACCATATATTTT. Amino acid sequence: CASFTKTGNTIYF.

Comment on this clone: Within the sample, other DNA sequences also encode this same CDR3. The gene calls are TRBV11-2 and TRBJ2-2; D gene unclear. There are 11 residues in the CDR3. V was trimmed by 2 bases and J by 5 bases, leaving 0 bases between them. Germline loops: CDR1 SGHAT, CDR2 FQNNGV. CDR3 bases: TGTGCCAGCAGCTTAACCGGGGAGCTGTTTTTT. It is translated as CASSLTGELFF.

Concerning this clone itself: A read error may produce the germline difference seen at one junction end. V usage is TRBV4-1 and J usage is TRBJ2-5; TRBD2 aligns across 14 bases. The CDR3 is 14 residues long. Germline V gene sequence: CDR1 MGHRA, CDR2 YSYEKL. The CDR3 protein is CASSPGLAGEAQYF. Written as DNA, the CDR3 is TGCGCCAGCAGCCCGGGACTAGCGGGAGAGGCCCAGTACTTC.

Only one count was recorded for this clone. V usage is TRBV4-1 and J usage is TRBJ2-7; TRBD1 agrees at 7 bases. Germline trimming cut 0 bases from V and 3 bases from J; bases unmatched to any gene: 11. This CDR3 has 17 residues. CDR1 is MGHRA and CDR2 is YSYEKL in the germline V gene. CDR3 nucleotides: TGCGCCAGCAGCCAAGATAGGACAGGACTCTTCCGCTACGAGCAGTACTTC. Amino acids: CASSQDRTGLFRYEQYF.

The chain combines TRBV27 with TRBJ2-3; 10 bases line up with TRBD2. After removal of 3 bases from V and 3 bases from J, the junction contained 6 bases not matched to a gene. The CDR3 covers 16 residues. Germline V gene lookup returns CDR1 MNHEY and CDR2 SMNVEV (reference sequence). The CDR3 nucleotides read TGTGCCAGCAGTTTCGCCTCGGGACTAGCGACAGATACGCAGTATTTT. Amino acid sequence: CASSFASGLATDTQYF.

This clone was detected once. J is TRBJ1-1 and V is TRBV29-1, with D perhaps matching TRBD1 (5 bases). The CDR3 is 14 residues long. The V gene lost 4 bases and the J gene lost 3 bases, with 15 bases spanning the gap. The V gene's germline CDR1 is SQVTM and CDR2 ANQGSEA. The CDR3 DNA reads TGCAGCGTTGGGGGGACCTTGGGGGACACTGAAGCTTTCTTT. Protein: CSVGGTLGDTEAFF.

The rearrangement uses TRBV27 and TRBJ2-3; the D is unclear. This CDR3 spans 15 amino acids. Trimming took 3 bases from V and 0 from J, leaving 10 bases between them. Germline V gives CDR1 MNHEY, CDR2 SMNVEV (reference sequence). CDR3 in amino acids: CASSFLVSSTDTQYF. For the CDR3, the DNA is TGTGCCAGCAGTTTTTTAGTATCTAGCACAGATACGCAGTATTTT.

The chain uses TRBV27 and TRBJ1-1; D gene ambiguous. Germline V gene lookup returns CDR1 MNHEY and CDR2 SMNVEV (reference sequence). This CDR3 has 15 residues. V was shortened by 5 bases and J by 5 bases, with 18 bases between the two germline ends. CDR3 DNA sequence: TGTGCCAGCAGTCGCAAACCCCTTACCGGAACTGAAGCTTTCTTT. Translation gives CASSRKPLTGTEAFF.

The V gene is TRBV5-6, the J gene TRBJ2-5; 9 bases line up with TRBD2. Germline loops: CDR1 SGHDT, CDR2 YYEEEE. The junction had 11 bases not matched to a gene; V was cut back by 6 bases and J by 2 bases. CDR3 size: 16 residues. CDR3 nucleotides: TGTGCCAGCACCCTTCTGATGGCGGGGGGGCAAGAGACCCAGTACTTC. Amino acids: CASTLLMAGGQETQYF.

The DNA of the CDR3 is TGCGCCAGCAATCGGCAGGGGGCCTACAATGAGCAGTTCTTC. Its protein product is CASNRQGAYNEQFF. This chain joins TRBV5-1 and TRBJ2-1; TRBD1 matches 7 bases. The CDR3 runs 14 residues. CDR1 is SGHRS and CDR2 is YFSETQ in the germline V gene. V lost 6 bases to trimming and J lost 2 bases; unmatched junction nucleotides: 5.

This chain connects TRBV19 to TRBJ2-1; D is unclear. Trimming took 1 base from V and 0 from J, leaving 7 bases between them. Germline assignment: CDR1 LNHDA and CDR2 SQIVND (reference sequence). The CDR3 has 15 residues. CDR3 region: CASSIGVASYNEQFF. CDR3 bases: TGTGCCAGTAGTATAGGGGTAGCCTCCTACAATGAGCAGTTCTTC.

J is TRBJ2-7 and V is TRBV7-9, with 7 bases identical to TRBD1. The V gene end was trimmed by 2 bases and the J gene end by 2 bases; junction bases not matched to a gene: 9. This CDR3 region has 16 residues. Germline V CDR1 and CDR2: SEHNR, FQNEAQ (reference sequence). The CDR3 sequence: CASSLTTGRKAYEQYF. The CDR3 region has the DNA TGTGCCAGCAGCTTAACGACAGGGAGAAAAGCCTACGAGCAGTACTTC.

This chain connects TRBV29-1 to TRBJ2-7; D gene ambiguous. Trimming stripped 4 bases from V and 3 bases from J, with 10 bases between. Germline CDR1 is SQVTM and CDR2 is ANQGSEA. The CDR3 totals 12 residues. This CDR3 is CSVGNGYYEQYF. The DNA of the CDR3 is TGCAGCGTTGGGAACGGCTACTACGAGCAGTACTTC.

Comments on this clone: At the DNA level, this CDR3 is encoded by other sequences in the same sample as well. The rearrangement uses TRBV6-6 and TRBJ2-7; D ambiguous. The V end lost 0 bases, the J end lost 3 bases, and 9 bases lay between the germline ends. CDR3 length equals 14 residues. Germline-derived CDR1 and CDR2 are MNHNY and SVGAGI (reference sequence). CDR3 coding DNA: TGTGCCAGCAGTTACTCCGGGCCAGACTACGAGCAGTACTTC. This sequence encodes CASSYSGPDYEQYF.

The V call is TRBV9, the J call TRBJ2-1; 9 bases fit TRBD2. There are 15 residues in the CDR3. V trimming: 0 bases; J trimming: 6 bases; junction bases outside the gene matches: 4. The germline V gene has CDR1 SGDLS and CDR2 YYNGEE. The CDR3 sequence: CASSVGAGGTNEQFF. CDR3 sequence (DNA): TGTGCCAGCAGCGTAGGAGCGGGGGGTACCAATGAGCAGTTCTTC.

The chain has TRBV7-9 and TRBJ2-1; 8 nucleotides match TRBD1. There are 15 residues in the CDR3. The V and J ends lost 2 bases and 8 bases, in that order; junction bases with no gene match: 8. Germline assignment: CDR1 SEHNR and CDR2 FQNEAQ (reference sequence). The CDR3 nucleotides are TGTGCCAGCAGCTTAAGTCAGGGGGCGAAATATGAGCAGTTCTTC. Residues: CASSLSQGAKYEQFF.

This clone occurred once. The chain carries TRBV6-5 and TRBJ1-2, with TRBD1 matching over 11 bases. Germline loops: CDR1 MNHEY, CDR2 SVGAGI. The CDR3 loop spans 14 amino acids. The trim removed 5 bases at V and 8 bases at J, leaving 7 bases unmatched. CDR3 sequence: CASSPGTGGHGYTF. The CDR3 DNA reads as TGTGCCAGCAGTCCCGGGACAGGGGGACACGGCTACACCTTC.